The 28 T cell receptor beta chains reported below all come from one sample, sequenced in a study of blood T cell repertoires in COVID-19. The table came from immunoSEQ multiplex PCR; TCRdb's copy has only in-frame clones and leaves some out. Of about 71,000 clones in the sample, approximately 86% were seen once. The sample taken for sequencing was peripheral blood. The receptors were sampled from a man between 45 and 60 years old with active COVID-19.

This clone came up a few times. DNA of the CDR3: TGTGCCAGCAGCTCCTCCGTCCTTAACACCGGGGAGCTGTTTTTT. Amino acid sequence: CASSSSVLNTGELFF. The chain combines TRBV7-9 with TRBJ2-2; D gene ambiguous. Germline lookup yields CDR1 SEHNR and CDR2 FQNEAQ (reference sequence). The CDR3 covers 15 residues. Trimming stripped 4 bases from V and 2 bases from J, with 11 bases between.

This chain's CDR3 is CASSSYRETNEKLFF. CDR3 coding DNA: TGTGCCAGCAGCTCATACAGGGAAACTAATGAAAAACTGTTTTTT. The chain recombines TRBV7-9 with TRBJ1-4; TRBD1 might be the D (6 bases). Per germline, CDR1 SEHNR and CDR2 FQNEAQ (reference sequence). This CDR3 is 15 amino acids long. V lost 4 bases, J lost 1 base, and 10 bases lay in between. The variable domain in full, completed from reference TRBV7-9 and TRBJ1-4, reads DTGVSQNPRHKITKRGQNVTFRCDPISEHNRLYWYRQTLGQGPEFLTYFQNEAQLEKSRLLSDRFSAERPKGSFSTLEIQRTEQGDSAMYLCASSSYRETNEKLFFGSGTQLSVL.

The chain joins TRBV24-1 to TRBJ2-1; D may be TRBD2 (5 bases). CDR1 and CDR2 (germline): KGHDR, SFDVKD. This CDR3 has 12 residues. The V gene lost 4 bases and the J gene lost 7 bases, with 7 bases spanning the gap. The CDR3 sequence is CATSETRNEQFF. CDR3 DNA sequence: TGTGCCACCAGTGAAACTAGGAATGAGCAGTTCTTC.

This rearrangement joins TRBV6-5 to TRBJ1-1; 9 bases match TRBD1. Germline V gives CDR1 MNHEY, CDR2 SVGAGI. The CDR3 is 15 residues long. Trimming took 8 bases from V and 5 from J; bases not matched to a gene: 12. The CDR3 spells CASALNTGGGTEAFF. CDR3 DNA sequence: TGTGCCAGCGCCCTGAATACAGGGGGCGGGACTGAAGCTTTCTTT.

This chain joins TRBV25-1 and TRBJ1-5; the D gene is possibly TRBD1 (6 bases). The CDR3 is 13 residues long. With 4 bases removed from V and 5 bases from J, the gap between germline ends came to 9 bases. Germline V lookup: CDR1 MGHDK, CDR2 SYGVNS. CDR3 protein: CASSATGYQPQHF. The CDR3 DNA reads TGTGCCAGCAGTGCAACAGGGTATCAGCCCCAGCATTTT. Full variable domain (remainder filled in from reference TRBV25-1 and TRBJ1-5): EADIYQTPRYLVIGTGKKITLECSQTMGHDKMYWYQQDPGMELHLIHYSYGVNSTEKGDLSSESTVSRIRTEHFPLTLESARPSHTSQYLCASSATGYQPQHFGDGTRLSIL.

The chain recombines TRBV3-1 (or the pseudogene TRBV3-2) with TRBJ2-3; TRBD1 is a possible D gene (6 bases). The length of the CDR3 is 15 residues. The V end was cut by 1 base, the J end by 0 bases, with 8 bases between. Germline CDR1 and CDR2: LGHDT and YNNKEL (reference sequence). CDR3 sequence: CASSQATGSTDTQYF. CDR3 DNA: TGTGCCAGCAGCCAAGCAACAGGGAGCACAGATACGCAGTATTTT.

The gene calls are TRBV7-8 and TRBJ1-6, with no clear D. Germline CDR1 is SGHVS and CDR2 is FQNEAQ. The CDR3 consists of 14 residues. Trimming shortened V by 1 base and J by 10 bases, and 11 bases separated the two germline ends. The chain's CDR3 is CASSLVAGDSPLHF. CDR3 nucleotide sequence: TGTGCCAGCAGCTTAGTGGCAGGTGACTCACCCCTCCACTTT.

The CDR3 protein is CASRLTGSSNQPQHF. DNA for the CDR3: TGTGCCAGCAGGCTAACCGGGAGTAGCAATCAGCCCCAGCATTTT. This chain uses TRBV6-6 with TRBJ1-5; the D is unclear. CDR3 size: 15 residues. With 6 bases removed from V and 0 bases from J, the gap between germline ends came to 12 bases. Germline CDR1 is MNHNY and CDR2 is SVGAGI (reference sequence).

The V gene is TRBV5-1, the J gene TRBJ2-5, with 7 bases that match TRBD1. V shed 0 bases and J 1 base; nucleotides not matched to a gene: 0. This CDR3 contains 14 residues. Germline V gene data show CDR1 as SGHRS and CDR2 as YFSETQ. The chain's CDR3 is CASSLGQGQETQYF. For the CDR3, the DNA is TGCGCCAGCAGCTTGGGACAGGGCCAAGAGACCCAGTACTTC.

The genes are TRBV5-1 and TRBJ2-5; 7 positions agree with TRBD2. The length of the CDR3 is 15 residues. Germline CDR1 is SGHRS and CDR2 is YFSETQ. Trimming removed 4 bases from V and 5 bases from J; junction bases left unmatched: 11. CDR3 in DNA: TGCGCCAGCAGCACGTCAAAGCGGGGAGGTGAGACCCAGTACTTC. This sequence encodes CASSTSKRGGETQYF.

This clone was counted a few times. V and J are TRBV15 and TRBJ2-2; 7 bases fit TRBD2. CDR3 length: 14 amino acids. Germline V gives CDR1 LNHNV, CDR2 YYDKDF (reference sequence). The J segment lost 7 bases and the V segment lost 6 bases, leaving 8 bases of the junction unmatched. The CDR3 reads CATSGSSGIGELFF. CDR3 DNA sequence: TGTGCCACCAGTGGTTCCAGCGGGATCGGGGAGCTGTTTTTT.

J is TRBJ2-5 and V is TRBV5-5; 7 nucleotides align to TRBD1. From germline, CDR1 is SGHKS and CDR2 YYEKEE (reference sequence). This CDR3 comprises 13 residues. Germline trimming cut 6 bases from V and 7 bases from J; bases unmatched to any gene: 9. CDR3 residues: CASNLQGYGTQYF. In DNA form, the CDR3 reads TGTGCCAGCAACCTACAGGGGTATGGGACCCAGTACTTC.

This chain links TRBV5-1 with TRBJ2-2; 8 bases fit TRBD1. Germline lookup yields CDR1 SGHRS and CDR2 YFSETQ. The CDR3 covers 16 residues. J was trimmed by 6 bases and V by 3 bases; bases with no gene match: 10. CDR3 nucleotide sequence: TGCGCCAGCAGCTCCAGGGGGCTCGTCGGGGCCGGGGAGCTGTTTTTT. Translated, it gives CASSSRGLVGAGELFF.

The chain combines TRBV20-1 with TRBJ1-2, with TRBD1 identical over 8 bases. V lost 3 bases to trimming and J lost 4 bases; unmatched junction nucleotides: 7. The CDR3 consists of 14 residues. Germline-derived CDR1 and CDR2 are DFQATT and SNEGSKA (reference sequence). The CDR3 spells CSASPGGTIYGYTF. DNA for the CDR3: TGCAGTGCTAGTCCAGGGGGCACGATCTATGGCTACACCTTC.

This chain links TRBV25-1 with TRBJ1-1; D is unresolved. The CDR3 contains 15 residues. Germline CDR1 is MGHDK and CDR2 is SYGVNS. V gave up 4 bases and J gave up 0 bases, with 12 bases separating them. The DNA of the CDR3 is TGTGCCAGCAGTGCTGCGGGTGGGTTGAACACTGAAGCTTTCTTT. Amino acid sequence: CASSAAGGLNTEAFF.

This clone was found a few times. CDR3 sequence: CASRDRNTGELFF. Here the CDR3 DNA reads TGTGCCAGCAGGGACAGGAACACCGGGGAGCTGTTTTTT. The chain links TRBV5-4 to TRBJ2-2; possible D gene TRBD1, 6 bases. The V gene lost 5 bases and the J gene lost 1 base, with 6 bases spanning the gap. The V gene's germline CDR1 is SGHNT and CDR2 YYREEE (reference sequence). The CDR3 loop spans 13 amino acids.

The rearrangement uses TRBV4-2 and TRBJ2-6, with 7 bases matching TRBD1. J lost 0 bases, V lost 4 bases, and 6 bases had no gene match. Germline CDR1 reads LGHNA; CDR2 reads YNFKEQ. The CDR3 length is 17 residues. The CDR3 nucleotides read TGTGCCAGCAGCCCGACAGGGCAGAGCTCTGGGGCCAACGTCCTGACTTTC. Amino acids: CASSPTGQSSGANVLTF.

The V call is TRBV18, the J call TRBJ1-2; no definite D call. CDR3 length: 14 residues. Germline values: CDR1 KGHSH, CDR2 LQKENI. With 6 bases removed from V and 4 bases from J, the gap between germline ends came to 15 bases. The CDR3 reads CASSQTPEGYGYTF. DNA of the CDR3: TGTGCCAGCTCGCAGACCCCGGAGGGCTATGGCTACACCTTC.

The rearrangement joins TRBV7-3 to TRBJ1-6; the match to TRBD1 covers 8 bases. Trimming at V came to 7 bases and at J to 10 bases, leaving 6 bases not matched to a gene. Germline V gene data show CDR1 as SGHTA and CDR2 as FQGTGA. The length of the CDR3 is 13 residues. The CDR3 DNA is TGTGCCAGCACCTCCGGGACAGGCTCACCCCTCCACTTT. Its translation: CASTSGTGSPLHF.

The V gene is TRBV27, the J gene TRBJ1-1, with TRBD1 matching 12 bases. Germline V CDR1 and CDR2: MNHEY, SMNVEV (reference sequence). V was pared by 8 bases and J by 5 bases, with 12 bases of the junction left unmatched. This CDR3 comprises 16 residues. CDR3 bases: TGTGCCAGCTCGAGAGCCGGGACAGGGGGCCGTACTGAAGCTTTCTTT. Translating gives CASSRAGTGGRTEAFF.

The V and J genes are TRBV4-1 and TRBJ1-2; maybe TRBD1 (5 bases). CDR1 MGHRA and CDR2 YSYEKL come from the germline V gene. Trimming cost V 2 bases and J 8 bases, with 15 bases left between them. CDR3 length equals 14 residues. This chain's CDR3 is CASSQTDTTAGYTF. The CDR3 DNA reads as TGCGCCAGCAGCCAAACGGACACCACCGCAGGCTACACCTTC.

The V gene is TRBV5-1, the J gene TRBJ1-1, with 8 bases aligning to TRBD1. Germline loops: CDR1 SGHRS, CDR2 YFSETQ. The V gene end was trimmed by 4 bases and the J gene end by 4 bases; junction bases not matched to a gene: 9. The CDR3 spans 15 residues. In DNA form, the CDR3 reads TGCGCCAGCAGCCCCGGACAGGGAACGGTCACTGAAGCTTTCTTT. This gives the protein CASSPGQGTVTEAFF.

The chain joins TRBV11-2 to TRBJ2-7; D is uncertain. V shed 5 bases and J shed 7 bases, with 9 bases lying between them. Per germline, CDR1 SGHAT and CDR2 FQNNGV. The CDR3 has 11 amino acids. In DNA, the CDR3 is TGTGCCAGCAGCCTCTCCCTGGAGCAGTACTTC. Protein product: CASSLSLEQYF.

The chain's CDR3 is CATSRDHGGDEQYF. CDR3 in DNA: TGTGCCACCAGCAGAGATCATGGCGGGGACGAGCAGTACTTC. The gene calls are TRBV15 and TRBJ2-7; maybe TRBD2 (6 bases). The CDR3 consists of 14 residues. CDR1 is LNHNV, CDR2 YYDKDF, per germline (reference sequence). Trimming took 0 bases from V and 5 from J, leaving 11 bases between them.

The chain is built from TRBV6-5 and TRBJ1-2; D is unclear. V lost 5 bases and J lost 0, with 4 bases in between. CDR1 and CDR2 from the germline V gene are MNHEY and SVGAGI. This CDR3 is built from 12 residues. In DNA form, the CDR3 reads TGTGCCAGCAGTCCCTCTAACTATGGCTACACCTTC. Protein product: CASSPSNYGYTF.

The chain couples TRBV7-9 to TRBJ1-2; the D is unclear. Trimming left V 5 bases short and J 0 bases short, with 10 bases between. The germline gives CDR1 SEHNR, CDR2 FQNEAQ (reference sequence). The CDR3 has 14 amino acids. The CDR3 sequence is CASSPRRANYGYTF. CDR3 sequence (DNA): TGTGCCAGCAGCCCTCGGAGGGCTAACTATGGCTACACCTTC. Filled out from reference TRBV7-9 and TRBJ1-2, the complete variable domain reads DTGVSQNPRHKITKRGQNVTFRCDPISEHNRLYWYRQTLGQGPEFLTYFQNEAQLEKSRLLSDRFSAERPKGSFSTLEIQRTEQGDSAMYLCASSPRRANYGYTFGSGTRLTVV.

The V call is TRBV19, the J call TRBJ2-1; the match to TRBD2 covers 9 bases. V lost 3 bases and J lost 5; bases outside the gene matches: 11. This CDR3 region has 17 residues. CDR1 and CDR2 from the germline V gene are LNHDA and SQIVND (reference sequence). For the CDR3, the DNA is TGTGCCAGTAGTATCTCGCTTAGGACTAGCGTACACAATGAGCAGTTCTTC. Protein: CASSISLRTSVHNEQFF.

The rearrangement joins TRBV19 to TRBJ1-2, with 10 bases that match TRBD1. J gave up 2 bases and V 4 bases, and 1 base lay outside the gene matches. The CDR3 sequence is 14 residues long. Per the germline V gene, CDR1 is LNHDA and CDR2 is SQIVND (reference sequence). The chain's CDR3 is CASSRQGANYGYTF. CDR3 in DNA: TGTGCCAGTAGTAGACAGGGGGCCAACTATGGCTACACCTTC.